This T cell receptor (beta chain) was observed in a study of CXCR3-negative and CXCR3-positive naive CD8 T cells. The CDR3 is made up of 15 amino acids. Germline lookup yields CDR1 LNHNV and CDR2 YYDKDF (reference sequence). Libraries were UMI-labeled 5' RACE TRB cDNA. TCRdb processed the 5' RACE reads again and assigns one entry to each CDR3 protein, with no DNA. The sample holds fewer than 7,000 distinct CDR3 sequences. This receptor was obtained from a human donor in good health. Some clones in this sample may be carry-over from other donors' samples. The sample was naive CXCR3- CD8+ T cells from blood. Subset given: CD45RO-CCR7+CD27+CD95- naive CD8+ T cells lacking CXCR3 (TNR3-). This chain uses TRBV15 with TRBJ2-5; TCRdb picks TRBD1, but there is no DNA to check that call. The CDR3 here is CATSRAPGQGETQYF.